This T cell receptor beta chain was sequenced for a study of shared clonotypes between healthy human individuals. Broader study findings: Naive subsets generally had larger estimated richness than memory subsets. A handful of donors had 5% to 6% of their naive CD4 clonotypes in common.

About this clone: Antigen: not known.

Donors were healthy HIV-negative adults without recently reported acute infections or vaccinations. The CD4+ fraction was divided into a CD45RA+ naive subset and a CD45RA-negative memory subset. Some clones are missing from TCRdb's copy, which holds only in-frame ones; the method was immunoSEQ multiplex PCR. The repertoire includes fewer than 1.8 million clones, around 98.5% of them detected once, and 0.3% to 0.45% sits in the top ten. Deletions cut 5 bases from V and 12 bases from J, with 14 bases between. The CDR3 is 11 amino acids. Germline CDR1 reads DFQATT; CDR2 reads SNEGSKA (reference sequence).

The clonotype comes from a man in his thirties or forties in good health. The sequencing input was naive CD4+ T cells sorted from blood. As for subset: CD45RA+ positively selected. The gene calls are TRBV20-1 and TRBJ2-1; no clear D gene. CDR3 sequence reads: CSAHLEPVQFF. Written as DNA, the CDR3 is TGCAGTGCTCACCTTGAACCGGTGCAGTTCTTC.